Listed below are T cell receptor beta chains from one sample, sequenced in a study of T cell responses to AZD1222 COVID-19 vaccine. Measured with immunoSEQ multiplex PCR; TCRdb has only the in-frame clones, and not every one. The top ten hold 5.1% of the sample, which has 120,000 to 150,000 clones, approximately 94% seen once. The input for sequencing was peripheral blood, taken on day 0 of AZD1222 vaccination. Source of these receptors: an adult in good health. CDR3s include the opening cysteine and the closing phenylalanine or tryptophan. A D gene is named only where the DNA matches it firmly. Where a row states a size, it is once, few, many or the class of an expanded clone; other rows omit it.

CDR3aa | CDR3nt | j_gene | len | v_gene | abundance | d_gene
CASRLTGSHEQFF | TGCGCCAGCCGTTTGACAGGGTCCCATGAGCAGTTCTTC | TRBJ2-1 | 13 | TRBV10-1 | NA | TRBD1
CASSGGTGGVDYGYTF | TGTGCCAGCAGCGGGGGGACAGGGGGCGTAGACTATGGCTACACCTTC | TRBJ1-2 | 16 | TRBV9 | NA | TRBD1
CATSRDGLGNTEAFF | TGTGCCACCAGCAGAGATGGCCTCGGGAACACTGAAGCTTTCTTT | TRBJ1-1 | 15 | TRBV15 | NA | NA
CSVVSGDSYEQYF | TGCAGCGTTGTTAGCGGGGACTCCTACGAGCAGTACTTC | TRBJ2-7 | 13 | TRBV29-1 | NA | TRBD2
CASTRGDSSYEQYF | TGTGCCAGCACCCGAGGGGACAGCTCCTACGAGCAGTACTTC | TRBJ2-7 | 14 | TRBV2 | once | TRBD1
CASRPPGRTNEKLFF | TGCGCCAGCAGGCCTCCAGGACGAACTAATGAAAAACTGTTTTTT | TRBJ1-4 | 15 | TRBV23-1 | NA | NA
CASSPLAGGSTNEQFF | TGTGCCAGTAGTCCCCTAGCGGGAGGGTCTACTAATGAGCAGTTCTTC | TRBJ2-1 | 16 | TRBV19 | NA | TRBD2
CASSFRGGATGELFF | TGTGCCAGCAGCTTTCGCGGGGGGGCCACCGGGGAGCTGTTTTTT | TRBJ2-2 | 15 | TRBV7-9 | NA | TRBD2
CASSLEGAVSYNEQFF | TGCGCCAGCAGCTTGGAGGGGGCGGTATCCTACAATGAGCAGTTCTTC | TRBJ2-1 | 16 | TRBV5-1 | NA | TRBD1
CASSEEGREGEKLFF | TGTGCCAGCAGTGAAGAGGGAAGGGAAGGTGAAAAACTGTTTTTT | TRBJ1-4 | 15 | TRBV6-1 | NA | NA
CASSLVALAQPQHF | TGTGCCAGCAGTTTGGTGGCTCTGGCGCAGCCCCAGCATTTT | TRBJ1-5 | 14 | TRBV28 | once | NA
CASSSAGRGVIAEAFF | TGTGCCAGCAGTTCGGCAGGGAGGGGGGTTATAGCTGAAGCTTTCTTT | TRBJ1-1 | 16 | TRBV27 | NA | NA
CASSFSGRAYEQYF | TGCGCCAGCAGCTTTAGCGGGAGGGCCTACGAGCAGTACTTC | TRBJ2-7 | 14 | TRBV5-1 | NA | TRBD2
CASILRAGGPVEQFF | TGTGCCAGCATCCTACGGGCGGGAGGGCCCGTTGAGCAGTTCTTC | TRBJ2-1 | 15 | TRBV7-9 | NA | TRBD2
CASSQDLAETQYF | TGCGCCAGCAGCCAAGACTTAGCTGAGACCCAGTACTTC | TRBJ2-5 | 13 | TRBV4-3 | NA | NA
CASSEALGGTNEKLFF | TGTGCCAGCAGTGAAGCTCTGGGGGGTACTAATGAAAAACTGTTTTTT | TRBJ1-4 | 16 | TRBV6-1 | once | NA
CASSLAGTGNEKLFF | TGTGCCAGCAGCTTAGCCGGGACAGGGAATGAAAAACTGTTTTTT | TRBJ1-4 | 15 | TRBV7-9 | once | TRBD1
CASSFQQQVLVNTEAFF | TGTGCCAGCAGTTTTCAACAGCAAGTTTTAGTGAACACTGAAGCTTTCTTT | TRBJ1-1 | 17 | TRBV28 | NA | NA
CASSLLLGVGRVKAICQPQHF | TGCGCCAGCAGTCTACTCCTGGGAGTAGGTCGCGTGAAGGCAATTTGTCAGCCCCAGCATTTT | TRBJ1-5 | 21 | TRBV23-1 | NA | NA
CSASRGGSTEAFF | TGCAGTGCGAGTAGAGGGGGAAGCACTGAAGCTTTCTTT | TRBJ1-1 | 13 | TRBV20-1 | NA | NA
CASSPRVSYEQYF | TGCGCCAGCAGCCCCAGGGTCTCCTACGAGCAGTACTTC | TRBJ2-7 | 13 | TRBV4-1 | NA | NA
CASSLREYTEAFF | TGTGCCAGCAGTTTAAGAGAATACACTGAAGCTTTCTTT | TRBJ1-1 | 13 | TRBV12-3/TRBV12-4 | NA | NA
CASTPVVQATYEQYF | TGTGCCAGCACCCCGGTCGTCCAGGCCACCTACGAGCAGTACTTC | TRBJ2-7 | 15 | TRBV6-2/TRBV6-3 | few | NA
CASSEGLEGDTQYF | TGTGCCAGCAGCGAAGGACTAGAAGGAGATACGCAGTATTTT | TRBJ2-3 | 14 | TRBV7-9 | NA | TRBD2
CASSSLSRGTGELFF | TGTGCCAGCTCATCCCTATCGAGGGGAACCGGGGAGCTGTTTTTT | TRBJ2-2 | 15 | TRBV18 | NA | NA
CASFDWGSGDEETQYF | TGTGCCAGCTTTGATTGGGGGAGCGGAGACGAAGAGACCCAGTACTTC | TRBJ2-5 | 16 | TRBV7-9 | NA | NA
CASSLQTSGSYEQYF | TGTGCCAGCAGCTTACAGACTAGCGGCTCCTACGAGCAGTACTTC | TRBJ2-7 | 15 | TRBV7-2 | NA | TRBD2
CASSESSGRSYEQYF | TGTGCCAGCAGTGAGTCTAGCGGGCGCTCCTACGAGCAGTACTTC | TRBJ2-7 | 15 | TRBV6-2/TRBV6-3 | NA | TRBD2
CASSPQAGGTSGSSYEQYF | TGCGCCAGCAGCCCTCAAGCAGGGGGGACTAGCGGGTCGTCCTACGAGCAGTACTTC | TRBJ2-7 | 19 | TRBV4-1 | few | TRBD2
CAISESAPYSNQPQHF | TGTGCCATCAGTGAGTCGGCACCGTATAGCAATCAGCCCCAGCATTTT | TRBJ1-5 | 16 | TRBV10-3 | once | NA
CASGGLAGAGEQFF | TGTGCCAGCGGGGGACTAGCGGGAGCAGGTGAGCAGTTCTTC | TRBJ2-1 | 14 | TRBV2 | NA | TRBD2
CASRYDTQYF | TGTGCCAGTAGGTACGATACGCAGTATTTT | TRBJ2-3 | 10 | TRBV11-2 | NA | NA
CASTPEGESPLHF | TGCGCCAGCACGCCAGAAGGGGAATCACCCCTCCACTTT | TRBJ1-6 | 13 | TRBV5-1 | NA | NA
CASSQVRSGGDLYEQYF | TGCGCCAGCAGCCAAGTACGTTCCGGGGGTGACCTCTACGAGCAGTACTTC | TRBJ2-7 | 17 | TRBV4-1 | NA | NA
CASSPQSETQYF | TGTGCCAGCAGTCCCCAAAGCGAGACCCAGTACTTC | TRBJ2-5 | 12 | TRBV6-6 | NA | NA
CASSYSAGRFTEAFF | TGTGCCAGCAGTTACTCGGCAGGGAGGTTCACTGAAGCTTTCTTT | TRBJ1-1 | 15 | TRBV6-5 | NA | NA
CAWSVLLHEQFF | TGTGCCTGGAGTGTATTGCTCCATGAGCAGTTCTTC | TRBJ2-1 | 12 | TRBV30 | NA | NA
CASSRTGGDGYTF | TGTGCCAGCAGTCGGACAGGGGGAGATGGCTACACCTTC | TRBJ1-2 | 13 | TRBV6-5 | once | TRBD1
CAWAGTPVHEQYF | TGTGCCTGGGCCGGGACGCCGGTCCACGAGCAGTACTTC | TRBJ2-7 | 13 | TRBV30 | NA | NA
CASSPPSPGAGEKLFF | TGTGCCAGCTCACCACCGAGCCCAGGGGCTGGGGAAAAACTGTTTTTT | TRBJ1-4 | 16 | TRBV18 | NA | NA
CAISDPGSSSTDTQYF | TGTGCCATCAGTGACCCCGGGTCTTCTAGCACAGATACGCAGTATTTT | TRBJ2-3 | 16 | TRBV10-3 | NA | NA
CASSQGMLAASRGETQYF | TGTGCCAGCAGCCAAGGAATGCTAGCGGCCTCGCGGGGGGAGACCCAGTACTTC | TRBJ2-5 | 18 | TRBV14 | NA | TRBD2
CASSKRTEGKTEAFF | TGTGCCAGCAGCAAACGGACCGAGGGCAAGACTGAAGCTTTCTTT | TRBJ1-1 | 15 | TRBV6-6 | NA | NA
CASSVAVTGTEQFF | TGTGCCAGCAGCGTAGCTGTGACGGGGACCGAGCAGTTCTTC | TRBJ2-1 | 14 | TRBV9 | NA | NA
CASSVAGAIGGYTF | TGTGCCAGCAGCGTAGCAGGGGCCATAGGAGGCTACACCTTC | TRBJ1-2 | 14 | TRBV9 | NA | NA
CASRTSPDTGELFF | TGTGCCAGCAGGACTAGCCCTGACACCGGGGAGCTGTTTTTT | TRBJ2-2 | 14 | TRBV6-4 | NA | TRBD2
CASSPLQREDGYEQYF | TGTGCCAGCTCACCACTCCAGCGGGAGGACGGATACGAGCAGTACTTC | TRBJ2-7 | 16 | TRBV18 | few | TRBD2
CASSVQTSGDYNEQFF | TGTGCCAGCAGTGTCCAAACTAGCGGGGATTACAATGAGCAGTTCTTC | TRBJ2-1 | 16 | TRBV6-1 | NA | TRBD2